This TCR beta chain was recovered during a study of blood T cell repertoires in COVID-19. In the original processing: Amplification of reference gene primers provided the estimated nucleated cell counts. Generated by immunoSEQ multiplex PCR, the TCRdb table keeps only in-frame clones and is missing some. V, J and clone size derive from that table, while D and trimming were established from the DNA sequence. Of 200,000 to 300,000 clones in the sample, 80% to 90% are singletons; the top ten hold approximately 4.5%. The specimen was peripheral blood. The receptor was isolated from a woman between 70 and 85 years old with acute or convalescent COVID-19.

The CDR3 is CATNEGAGYGYTF. In nucleotides, the CDR3 is TGTGCCACGAACGAGGGGGCTGGCTATGGCTACACCTTC. This sequence joins TRBV10-3 and TRBJ1-2, with TRBD1 matching over 7 bases. The germline gives CDR1 ENHRY, CDR2 SYGVKD. The V segment lost 10 bases and the J segment 4 bases; nucleotides outside the gene matches: 9. The CDR3 is 13 residues long.